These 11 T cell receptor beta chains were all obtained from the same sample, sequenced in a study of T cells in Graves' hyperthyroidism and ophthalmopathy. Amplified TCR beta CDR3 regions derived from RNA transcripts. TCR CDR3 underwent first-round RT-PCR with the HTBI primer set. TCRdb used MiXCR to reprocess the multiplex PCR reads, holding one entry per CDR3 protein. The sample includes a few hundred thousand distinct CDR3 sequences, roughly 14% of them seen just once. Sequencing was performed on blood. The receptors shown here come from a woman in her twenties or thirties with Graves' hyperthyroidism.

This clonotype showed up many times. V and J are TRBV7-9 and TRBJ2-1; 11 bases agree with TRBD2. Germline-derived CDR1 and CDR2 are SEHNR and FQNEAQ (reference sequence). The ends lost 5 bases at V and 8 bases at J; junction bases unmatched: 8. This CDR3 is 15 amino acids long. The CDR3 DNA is TGTGCCAGCAGCGTAACTAGCGGGAGATTCGATGAGCAGTTCTTC. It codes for CASSVTSGRFDEQFF. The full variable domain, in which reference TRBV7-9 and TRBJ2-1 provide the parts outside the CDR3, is DTGVSQNPRHKITKRGQNVTFRCDPISEHNRLYWYRQTLGQGPEFLTYFQNEAQLEKSRLLSDRFSAERPKGSFSTLEIQRTEQGDSAMYLCASSVTSGRFDEQFFGPGTRLTVL.

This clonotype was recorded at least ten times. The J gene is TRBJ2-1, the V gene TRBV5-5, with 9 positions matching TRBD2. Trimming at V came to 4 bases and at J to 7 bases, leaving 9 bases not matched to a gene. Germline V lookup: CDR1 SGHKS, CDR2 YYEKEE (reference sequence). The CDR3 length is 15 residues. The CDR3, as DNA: TGTGCCAGCAGCCTAGGACTAGCGCCCATGAATGAGCAGTTCTTC. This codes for CASSLGLAPMNEQFF.

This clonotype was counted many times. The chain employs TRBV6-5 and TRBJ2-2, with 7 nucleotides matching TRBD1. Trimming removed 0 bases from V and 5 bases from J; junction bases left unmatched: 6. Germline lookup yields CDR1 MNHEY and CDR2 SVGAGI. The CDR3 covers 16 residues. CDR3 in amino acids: CASSYSTGAGTGELFF. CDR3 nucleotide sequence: TGTGCCAGCAGTTACTCCACAGGGGCCGGTACCGGGGAGCTGTTTTTT.

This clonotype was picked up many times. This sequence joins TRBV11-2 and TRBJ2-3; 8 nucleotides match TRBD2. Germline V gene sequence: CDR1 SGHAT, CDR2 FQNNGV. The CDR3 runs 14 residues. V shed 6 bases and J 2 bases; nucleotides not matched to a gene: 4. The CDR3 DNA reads TGTGCCAGCAGATCGGGAGGGCCCACAGATACGCAGTATTTT. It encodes CASRSGGPTDTQYF.

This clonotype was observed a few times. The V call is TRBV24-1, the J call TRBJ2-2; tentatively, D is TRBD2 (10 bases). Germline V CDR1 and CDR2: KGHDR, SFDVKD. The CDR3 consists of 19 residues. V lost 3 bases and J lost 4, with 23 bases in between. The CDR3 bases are TGTGCCACCAGTGATCGGGACAGGGAGCGGGAGGGGCGCACCGGGGAGCTGTTTTTT. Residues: CATSDRDREREGRTGELFF.

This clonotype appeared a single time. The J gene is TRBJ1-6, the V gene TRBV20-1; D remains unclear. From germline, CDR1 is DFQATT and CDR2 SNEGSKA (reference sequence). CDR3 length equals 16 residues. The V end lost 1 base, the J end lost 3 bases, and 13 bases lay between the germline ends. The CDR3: CSARAGYSYYNSPLHF. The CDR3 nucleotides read TGCAGTGCTAGAGCCGGTTACTCCTACTATAATTCACCCCTCCACTTT.

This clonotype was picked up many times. This CDR3 is CASSPSGSGRYNEQFF. The CDR3 coding sequence is TGTGCCAGCAGTCCCTCGGGGAGCGGGAGGTACAATGAGCAGTTCTTC. The chain combines TRBV27 with TRBJ2-1; TRBD2 aligns across 9 bases. The length of the CDR3 is 16 residues. Trimming cost V 5 bases and J 4 bases; bases outside gene matches: 9. Per the germline V gene, CDR1 is MNHEY and CDR2 is SMNVEV (reference sequence).

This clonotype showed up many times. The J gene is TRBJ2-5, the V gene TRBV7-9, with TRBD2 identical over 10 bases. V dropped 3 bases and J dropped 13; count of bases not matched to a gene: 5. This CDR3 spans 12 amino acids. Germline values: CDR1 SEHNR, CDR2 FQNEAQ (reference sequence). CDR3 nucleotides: TGTGCCAGCAGCTTGCCTAGCGGGAGTTTGTACTTC. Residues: CASSLPSGSLYF. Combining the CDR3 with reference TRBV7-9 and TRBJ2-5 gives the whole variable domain DTGVSQNPRHKITKRGQNVTFRCDPISEHNRLYWYRQTLGQGPEFLTYFQNEAQLEKSRLLSDRFSAERPKGSFSTLEIQRTEQGDSAMYLCASSLPSGSLYFGPGTRLLVL.

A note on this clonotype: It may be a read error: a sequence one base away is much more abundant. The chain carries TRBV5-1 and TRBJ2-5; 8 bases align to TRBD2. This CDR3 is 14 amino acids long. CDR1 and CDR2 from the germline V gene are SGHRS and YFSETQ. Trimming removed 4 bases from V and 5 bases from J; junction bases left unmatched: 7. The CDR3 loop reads CASSLAGGWETQYF. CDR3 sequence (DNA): TGCGCCAGCAGCCTGGCGGGAGGATGGGAGACCCAGTACTTC.

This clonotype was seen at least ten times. CDR3 protein: CASSLGGGGQPQHF. The CDR3 region has the DNA TGTGCCAGCAGCTTGGGAGGGGGTGGTCAGCCCCAGCATTTT. The chain carries TRBV27 and TRBJ1-5, with a weak D call TRBD1 (6 bases). Trimming removed 6 bases from V and 6 bases from J, with 15 bases in between. The CDR3 covers 14 residues. Germline assignment: CDR1 MNHEY and CDR2 SMNVEV (reference sequence).

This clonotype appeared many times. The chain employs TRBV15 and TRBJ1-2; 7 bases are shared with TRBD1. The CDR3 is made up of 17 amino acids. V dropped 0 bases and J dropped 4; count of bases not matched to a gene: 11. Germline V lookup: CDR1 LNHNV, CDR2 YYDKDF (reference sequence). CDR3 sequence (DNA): TGTGCCACCAGCAGAGATACCACCTGGGACAGATCCTATGGCTACACCTTC. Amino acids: CATSRDTTWDRSYGYTF.